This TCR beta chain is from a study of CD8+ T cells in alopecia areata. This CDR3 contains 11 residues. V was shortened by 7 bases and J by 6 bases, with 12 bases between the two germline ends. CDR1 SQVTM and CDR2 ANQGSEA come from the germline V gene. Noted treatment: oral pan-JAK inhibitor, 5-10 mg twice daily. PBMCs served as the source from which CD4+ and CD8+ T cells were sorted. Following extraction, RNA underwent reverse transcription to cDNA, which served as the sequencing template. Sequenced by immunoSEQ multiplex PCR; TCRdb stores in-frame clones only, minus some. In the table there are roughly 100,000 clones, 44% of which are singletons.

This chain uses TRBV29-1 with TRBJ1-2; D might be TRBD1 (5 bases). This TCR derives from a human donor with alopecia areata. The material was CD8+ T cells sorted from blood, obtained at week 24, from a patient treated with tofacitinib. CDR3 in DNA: TGCAGCGCCTCAGGGTGGGATGGCTACACCTTC. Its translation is CSASGWDGYTF.